This T cell receptor beta chain came from a study of CD8 T cells in ankylosing spondylitis listed by TCRdb under 2017. About the investigation overall: The study set out to find disease-linked TCR variants by profiling T cell receptor beta repertoires in ankylosing spondylitis patients and healthy donors. Samples of peripheral blood were taken, and for ankylosing spondylitis patients, synovial fluid was collected as well. The full study cohort was made up of 25 ankylosing spondylitis patients and roughly 98 healthy donors.

Points the paper makes about the study in general: The disease-linked clones were reported to be significantly enriched in matched synovial fluid samples from ankylosing spondylitis patients. The disease-linked clones had a CD8+ phenotype and were found at relatively low frequencies in peripheral blood. Some of the motif variants had been reported before in the synovial fluid and blood of reactive arthritis patients, a finding that suggests common disease-initiation mechanisms. Blood from ankylosing spondylitis patients appeared to be characterized by a TCR beta motif made up of under ten highly homologous amino acid variants.

Sequenced on an Illumina HiSeq 2500. TCR beta libraries were prepared by quantitative 5'-RACE with molecular barcodes. The authors' analysis ran thus. A new computational method based on a probabilistic model of VDJ rearrangement was used to identify disease-linked TCR variants. TCRdb took the public reads, trimmed them with fastp at Q25, ran MiXCR for clone calling and kept in-frame beta chains. Entries are consolidated by CDR3 protein sequence, retaining the most common genes and DNA. The V and J calls were not made by the authors but by TCRdb's processing. For this sample there are around 770,000 distinct CDR3 sequences; 12% appear just once. The ten largest make up more than 0.5% of the sample. The table lists this clonotype with many counts. Its target antigen remains unknown. Base qualities were left out, and no much larger clone turns up one base away. This receptor was obtained from a male donor with ankylosing spondylitis. Sequences were obtained from blood, either unsorted or a sorted T cell fraction (not recorded which).

DNA sequence: TGCAGTGCTAGACACCCGTATAGCAATCAGCCCCAGCATTTT. This is translated as CSARHPYSNQPQHF. The sequence is built from TRBV20-1 and TRBJ1-5, with the D gene call left open. As encoded in the germline V gene (reference sequence), CDR1 is DFQATT while CDR2 is SNEGSKA. Spanning cysteine to phenylalanine, the CDR3 consists of 14 amino acids. Only the CDR3 portion is preserved as DNA: 42 bases, with reading frame beginning at the first base. V loses 2 bases of germline sequence and J loses 0 bases, and the interval between the two ends is 8 bases.